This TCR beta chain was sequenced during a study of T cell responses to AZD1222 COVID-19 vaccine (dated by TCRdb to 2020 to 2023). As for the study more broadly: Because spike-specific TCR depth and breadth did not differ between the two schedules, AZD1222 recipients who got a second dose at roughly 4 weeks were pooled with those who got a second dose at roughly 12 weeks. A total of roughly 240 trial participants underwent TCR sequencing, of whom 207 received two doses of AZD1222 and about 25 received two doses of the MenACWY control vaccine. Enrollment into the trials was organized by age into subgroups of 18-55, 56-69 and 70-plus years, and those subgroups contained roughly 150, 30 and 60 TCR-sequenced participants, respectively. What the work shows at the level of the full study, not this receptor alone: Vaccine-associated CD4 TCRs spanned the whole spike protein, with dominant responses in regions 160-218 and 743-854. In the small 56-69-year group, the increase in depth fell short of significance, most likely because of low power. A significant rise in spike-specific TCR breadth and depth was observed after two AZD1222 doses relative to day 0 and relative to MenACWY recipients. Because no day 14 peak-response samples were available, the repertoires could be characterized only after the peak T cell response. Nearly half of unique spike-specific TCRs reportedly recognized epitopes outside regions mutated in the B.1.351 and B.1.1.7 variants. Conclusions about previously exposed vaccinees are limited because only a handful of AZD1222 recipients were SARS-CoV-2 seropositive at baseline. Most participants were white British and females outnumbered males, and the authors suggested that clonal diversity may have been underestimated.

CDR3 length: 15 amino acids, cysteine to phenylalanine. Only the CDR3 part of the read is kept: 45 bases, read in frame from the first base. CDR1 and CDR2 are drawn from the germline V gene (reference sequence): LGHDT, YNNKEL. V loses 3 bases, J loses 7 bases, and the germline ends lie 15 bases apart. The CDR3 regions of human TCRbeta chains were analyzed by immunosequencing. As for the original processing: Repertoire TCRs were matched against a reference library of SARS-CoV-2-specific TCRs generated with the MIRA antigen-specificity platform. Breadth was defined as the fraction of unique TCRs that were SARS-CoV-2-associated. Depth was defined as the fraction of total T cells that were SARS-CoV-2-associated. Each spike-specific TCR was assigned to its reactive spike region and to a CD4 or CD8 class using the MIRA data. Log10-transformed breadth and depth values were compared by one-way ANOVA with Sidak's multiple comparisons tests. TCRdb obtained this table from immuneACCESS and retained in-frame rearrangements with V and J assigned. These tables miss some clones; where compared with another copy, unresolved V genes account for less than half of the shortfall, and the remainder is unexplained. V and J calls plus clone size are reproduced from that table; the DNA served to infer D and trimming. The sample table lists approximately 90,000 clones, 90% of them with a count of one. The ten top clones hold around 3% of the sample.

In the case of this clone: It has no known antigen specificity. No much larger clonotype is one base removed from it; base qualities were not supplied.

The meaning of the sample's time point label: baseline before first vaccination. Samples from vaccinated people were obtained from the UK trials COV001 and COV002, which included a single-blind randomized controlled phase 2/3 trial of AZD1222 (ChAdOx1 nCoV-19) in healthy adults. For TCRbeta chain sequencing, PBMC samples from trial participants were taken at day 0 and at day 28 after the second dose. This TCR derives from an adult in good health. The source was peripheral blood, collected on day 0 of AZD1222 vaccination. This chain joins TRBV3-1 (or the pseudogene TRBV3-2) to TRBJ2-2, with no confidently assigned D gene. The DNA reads TGTGCCAGCAGCCATTCCGGGTCGGCCGACGGGGAGCTGTTTTTT. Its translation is CASSHSGSADGELFF.